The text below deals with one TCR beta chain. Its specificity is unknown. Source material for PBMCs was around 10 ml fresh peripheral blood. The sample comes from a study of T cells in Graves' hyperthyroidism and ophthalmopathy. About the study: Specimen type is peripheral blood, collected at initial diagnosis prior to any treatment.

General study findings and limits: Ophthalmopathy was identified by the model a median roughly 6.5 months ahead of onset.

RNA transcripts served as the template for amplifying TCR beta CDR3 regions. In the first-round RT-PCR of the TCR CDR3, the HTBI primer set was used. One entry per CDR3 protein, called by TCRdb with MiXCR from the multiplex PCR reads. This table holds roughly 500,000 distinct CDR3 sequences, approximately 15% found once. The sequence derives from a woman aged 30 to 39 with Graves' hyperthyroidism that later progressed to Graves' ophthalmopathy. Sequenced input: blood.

DNA for the CDR3: TGTGCCAGCGGAAGAGCCGGGACCTATTACCCGACCTCAGATACGCAGTATTTT. Translating it yields CASGRAGTYYPTSDTQYF. V is TRBV6-2 or TRBV6-3 and J is TRBJ2-3; D might be TRBD1 or TRBD2, each matching 5 bases. Deletions cut 8 bases from V and 4 bases from J, with 28 bases between. The germline gives CDR1 MNHEY, CDR2 SVGEGT. The CDR3 has 18 amino acids.